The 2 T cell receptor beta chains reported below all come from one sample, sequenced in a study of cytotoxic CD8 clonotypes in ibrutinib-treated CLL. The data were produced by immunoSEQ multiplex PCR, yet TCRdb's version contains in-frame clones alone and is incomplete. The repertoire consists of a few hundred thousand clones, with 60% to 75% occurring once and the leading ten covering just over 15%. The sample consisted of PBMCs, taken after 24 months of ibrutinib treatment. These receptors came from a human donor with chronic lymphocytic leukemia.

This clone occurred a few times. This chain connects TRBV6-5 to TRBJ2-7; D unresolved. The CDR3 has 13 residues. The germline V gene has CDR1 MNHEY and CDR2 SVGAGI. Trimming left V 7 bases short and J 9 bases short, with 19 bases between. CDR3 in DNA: TGTGCCAGCAAAACCTCTCAGGTCGGCTGGCAGTACTTC. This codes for CASKTSQVGWQYF.

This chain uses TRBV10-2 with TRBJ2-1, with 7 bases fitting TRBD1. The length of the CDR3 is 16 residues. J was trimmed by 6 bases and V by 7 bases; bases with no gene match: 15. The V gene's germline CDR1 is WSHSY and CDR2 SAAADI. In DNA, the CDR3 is TGCGCCAGCACTGAAACATCCGGGACAGCCTTCAATGAGCAGTTCTTC. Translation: CASTETSGTAFNEQFF.